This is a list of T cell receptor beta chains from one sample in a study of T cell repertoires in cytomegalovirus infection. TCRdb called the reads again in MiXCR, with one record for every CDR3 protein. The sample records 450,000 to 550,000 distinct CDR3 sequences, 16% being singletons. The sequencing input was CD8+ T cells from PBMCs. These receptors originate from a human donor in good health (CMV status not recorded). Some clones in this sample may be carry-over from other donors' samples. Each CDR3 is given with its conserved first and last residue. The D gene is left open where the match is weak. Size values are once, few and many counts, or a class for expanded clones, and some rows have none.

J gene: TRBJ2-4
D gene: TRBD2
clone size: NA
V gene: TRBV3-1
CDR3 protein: CASSQEGASGRREKNIQYF
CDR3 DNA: TGTGCCAGCAGCCAAGAGGGGGCTAGCGGGAGGAGGGAGAAAAACATTCAGTACTTC

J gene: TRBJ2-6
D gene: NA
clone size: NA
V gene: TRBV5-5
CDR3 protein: CASSLAGRANVLTF
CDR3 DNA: TGTGCCAGCAGCTTGGCCGGGAGGGCCAACGTCCTGACTTTC

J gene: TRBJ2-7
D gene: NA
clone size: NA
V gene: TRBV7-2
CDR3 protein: CASSLGRALEQYF
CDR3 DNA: TGTGCCAGCAGCTTAGGCAGGGCCCTCGAGCAGTACTTC

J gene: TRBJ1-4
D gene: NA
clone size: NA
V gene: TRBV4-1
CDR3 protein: CASSQDDEKLFF
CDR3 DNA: TGCGCCAGCAGCCAAGATGACGAAAAACTGTTTTTT

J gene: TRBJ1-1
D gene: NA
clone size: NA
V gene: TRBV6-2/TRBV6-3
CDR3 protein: CASKRSSGTWNTEAFF
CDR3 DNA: TGTGCCAGCAAGAGGTCCTCCGGGACATGGAACACTGAAGCTTTCTTT

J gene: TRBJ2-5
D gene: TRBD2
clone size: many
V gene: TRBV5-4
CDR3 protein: CASSSIAGGPEETQYF
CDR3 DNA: TGTGCCAGCAGCTCGATAGCGGGAGGGCCCGAAGAGACCCAGTACTTC

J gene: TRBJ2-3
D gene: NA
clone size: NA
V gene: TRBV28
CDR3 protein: CASSSYQTDRSRVDTQYF
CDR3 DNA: TGTGCCAGCAGTTCTTATCAGACCGACAGATCCAGGGTGGATACGCAGTATTTT

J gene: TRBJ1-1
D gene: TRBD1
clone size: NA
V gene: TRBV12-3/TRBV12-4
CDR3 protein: CASSFPTGENTEAFF
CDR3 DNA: TGTGCCAGCAGTTTCCCGACAGGGGAGAACACTGAAGCTTTCTTT

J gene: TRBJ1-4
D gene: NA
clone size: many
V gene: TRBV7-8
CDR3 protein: CASSLSGPNEKLFF
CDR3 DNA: TGTGCCAGCAGCCTAAGTGGACCGAATGAAAAACTGTTTTTT

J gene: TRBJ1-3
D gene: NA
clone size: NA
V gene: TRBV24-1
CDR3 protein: CATRNHFSGNTIYF
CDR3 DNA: TGTGCCACCAGGAATCACTTCTCTGGAAACACCATATATTTT

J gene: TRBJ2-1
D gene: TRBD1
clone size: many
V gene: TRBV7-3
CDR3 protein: CASSFWDSSYNEQFF
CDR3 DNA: TGTGCCAGCAGCTTCTGGGACAGCTCCTACAATGAGCAGTTCTTC

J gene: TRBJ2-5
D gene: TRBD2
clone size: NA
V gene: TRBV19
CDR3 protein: CASSIRKGGQETQYF
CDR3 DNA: TGTGCCAGTAGTATTAGAAAGGGAGGGCAAGAGACCCAGTACTTC

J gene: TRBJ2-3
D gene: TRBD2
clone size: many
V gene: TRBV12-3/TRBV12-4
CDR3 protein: CASSLGVRLAGGTDTQYF
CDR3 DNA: TGTGCCAGCAGTTTAGGGGTGCGGCTAGCGGGAGGGACAGATACGCAGTATTTT

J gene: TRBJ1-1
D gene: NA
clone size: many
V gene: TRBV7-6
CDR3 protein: CASSSLSGTQNTEAFF
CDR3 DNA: TGTGCCAGCAGCTCTCTATCCGGGACTCAGAACACTGAAGCTTTCTTT

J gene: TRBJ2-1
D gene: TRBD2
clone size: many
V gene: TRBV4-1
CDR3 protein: CASSRAGGNEQFF
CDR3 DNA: TGCGCCAGCAGCCGTGCGGGAGGGAATGAGCAGTTCTTC

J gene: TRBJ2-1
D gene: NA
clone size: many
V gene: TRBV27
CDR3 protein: CASSLGGRVSYNEQFF
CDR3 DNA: TGTGCCAGCAGTTTGGGGGGCAGGGTTTCCTACAATGAGCAGTTCTTC

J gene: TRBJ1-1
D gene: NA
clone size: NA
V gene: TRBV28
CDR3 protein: CASNLGVNTEAFF
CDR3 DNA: TGTGCCAGCAACCTTGGAGTAAATACTGAAGCTTTCTTT

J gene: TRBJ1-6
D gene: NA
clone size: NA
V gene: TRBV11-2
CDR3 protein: CASNLGGGTPSPLHF
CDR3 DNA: TGTGCCAGCAACTTAGGGGGGGGCACACCTTCACCCCTCCACTTT